A single T cell receptor beta chain is shown here with its context. Its antigen is not known. A much larger clone differs from this one at a single base, so this may be a read error. TCRdb processed the 5' RACE reads anew with MiXCR; each CDR3 protein has one entry. The table records 1.5 million to 2 million distinct CDR3 sequences, about 31% of them present only once. This specimen comes from a study of identical twins. CDR1 MNHEY and CDR2 SVGAGI come from the germline V gene. This CDR3 region has 15 residues. Findings and caveats of the study: Interpretation of the results relied on cross-sectional statistical analysis and not on following the same donors. Invariant MAIT and iNKT cells could partly confound zero-insertion analyses.

Sequenced input: cord blood. The receptor was derived from a newborn girl in good health. This sequence joins TRBV6-5 and TRBJ2-4, with 9 positions matching TRBD1. The chain's CDR3 is CTSSPGTGAKNIQYF. The DNA of the CDR3 is TGTACCAGCAGTCCAGGGACAGGGGCCAAAAACATTCAGTACTTC.